This T cell receptor (beta chain) was sequenced during a study of T-cell reconstitution after alpha-beta-depleted transplantation in children. A remark on this clonotype: Its antigen remains unknown.

For TCRbeta, the library was prepared with unique molecular identifiers. TCRdb reprocessed the PCR reads with MiXCR, giving one entry per CDR3 protein. The profile shows fewer than 400,000 distinct CDR3 sequences, around 25% of them singletons. The CDR3 sequence is 15 residues long. Trimming at V came to 2 bases and at J to 5 bases, leaving 6 bases not matched to a gene. CDR1 is SEHNR, CDR2 FQNEAQ, per germline (reference sequence). Study-wide findings and caveats: When one year had passed after transplant, most T-cell counts and diversity came from newly produced T cells. Several hundred expanded graft clones reportedly gave rise to the alpha-beta T cells present about two months after transplant.

The V gene is TRBV7-9, the J gene TRBJ2-1; TRBD1 matches 7 bases. This material consisted of PBMCs, mostly from graft donor cells, taken 180 days after TCRalphabeta/CD19-depleted stem cell transplant. This TCR came from a male patient between 10 and 17 years old who had a stem cell transplant for acute lymphoblastic leukemia, so the T cells may come from the graft donor. In nucleotides, the CDR3 is TGTGCCAGCAGCTTAATTAGGGGGCCCGACAATGAGCAGTTCTTC. This sequence encodes CASSLIRGPDNEQFF.